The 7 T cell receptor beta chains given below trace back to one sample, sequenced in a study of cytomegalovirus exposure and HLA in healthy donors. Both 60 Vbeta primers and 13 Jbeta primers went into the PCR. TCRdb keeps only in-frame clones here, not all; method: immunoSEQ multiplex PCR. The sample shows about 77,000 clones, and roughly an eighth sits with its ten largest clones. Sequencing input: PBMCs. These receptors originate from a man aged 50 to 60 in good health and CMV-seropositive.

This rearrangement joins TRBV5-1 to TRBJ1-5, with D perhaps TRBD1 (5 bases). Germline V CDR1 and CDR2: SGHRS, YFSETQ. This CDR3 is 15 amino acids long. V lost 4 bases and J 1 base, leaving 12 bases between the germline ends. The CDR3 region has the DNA TGCGCCAGCAGCCCTGGAGGGGAGAGCAATCAGCCCCAGCATTTT. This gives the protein CASSPGGESNQPQHF.

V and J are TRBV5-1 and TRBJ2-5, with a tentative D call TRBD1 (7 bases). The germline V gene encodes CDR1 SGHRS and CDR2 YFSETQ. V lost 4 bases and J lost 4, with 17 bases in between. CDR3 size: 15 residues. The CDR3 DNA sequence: TGCGCCAGCAGCCATGGGAACAGGGGAGGAGAGACCCAGTACTTC. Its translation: CASSHGNRGGETQYF.

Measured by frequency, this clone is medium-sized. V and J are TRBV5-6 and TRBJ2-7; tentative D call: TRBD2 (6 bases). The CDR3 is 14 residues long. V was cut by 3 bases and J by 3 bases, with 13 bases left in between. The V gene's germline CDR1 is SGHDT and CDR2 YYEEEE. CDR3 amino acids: CASSSGLEGYEQYV. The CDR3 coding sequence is TGTGCCAGCAGCTCAGGGTTGGAGGGCTACGAGCAGTACGTC.

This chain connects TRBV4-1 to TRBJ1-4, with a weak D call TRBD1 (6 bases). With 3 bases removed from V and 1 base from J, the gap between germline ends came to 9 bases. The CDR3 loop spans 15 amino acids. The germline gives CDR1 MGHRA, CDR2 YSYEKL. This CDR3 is CASSQSQGTNEKLFF. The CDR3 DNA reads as TGCGCCAGCAGCCAGTCACAGGGAACTAATGAAAAACTGTTTTTT.

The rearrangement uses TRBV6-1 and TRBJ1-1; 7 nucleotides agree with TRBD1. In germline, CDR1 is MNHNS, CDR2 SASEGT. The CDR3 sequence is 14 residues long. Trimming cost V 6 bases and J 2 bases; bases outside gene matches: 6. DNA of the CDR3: TGTGCCAGCAGCCGGGACAGCCCTAACACTGAAGCTTTCTTT. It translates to CASSRDSPNTEAFF.

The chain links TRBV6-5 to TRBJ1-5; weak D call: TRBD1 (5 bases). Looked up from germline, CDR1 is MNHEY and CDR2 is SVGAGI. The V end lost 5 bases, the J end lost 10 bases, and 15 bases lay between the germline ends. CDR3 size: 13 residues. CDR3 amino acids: CASSLRGGSPQHF. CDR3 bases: TGTGCCAGCAGTCTACGGGGCGGGAGTCCCCAGCATTTT.

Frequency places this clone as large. The CDR3 sequence: CATSRASAQETQYF. In DNA form, the CDR3 reads TGTGCCACCAGCAGAGCTAGCGCACAAGAGACCCAGTACTTC. The chain links TRBV15 to TRBJ2-5, with D perhaps TRBD2 (6 bases). CDR3 length: 14 residues. The germline CDR1 and CDR2 sequences are LNHNV and YYDKDF (reference sequence). Deletions cut 1 base from V and 2 bases from J, with 8 bases between.